A selection of T cell receptor beta chains follows, all from one sample in a study of shared clonotypes between healthy human individuals. Clones were sequenced by immunoSEQ multiplex PCR, and TCRdb holds only the in-frame ones, with some missing. The sample consists of over 800,000 clones, over 90% of them appearing once. The sample comprised naive CD8+ T cells sorted from blood. These receptors were taken from a young man in good health. The CDR3 runs from the conserved cysteine through the conserved F or W. Each record gives: D gene, V gene, clone size, J gene, CDR3 protein, CDR3 DNA. The D gene is left open where the match is weak. Some rows mark clone size as missing; the rest say once, few, many or name a class of expanded clone.

d_gene: NA; v_gene: TRBV6-1; abundance: NA; j_gene: TRBJ2-7; CDR3aa: CASSEGGAGWIREQYF; CDR3nt: TGTGCCAGCAGTGAAGGGGGGGCGGGCTGGATTCGCGAGCAGTACTTC
d_gene: NA; v_gene: TRBV7-9; abundance: NA; j_gene: TRBJ2-1; CDR3aa: CASSRPGANEQFF; CDR3nt: TGTGCCAGCAGCCGTCCGGGGGCCAATGAGCAGTTCTTC
d_gene: NA; v_gene: TRBV19; abundance: NA; j_gene: TRBJ2-1; CDR3aa: CASIGDGGGRSYNEQFF; CDR3nt: TGTGCCAGTATTGGGGACGGAGGGGGAAGGTCCTACAATGAGCAGTTCTTC
d_gene: TRBD1; v_gene: TRBV15; abundance: NA; j_gene: TRBJ1-4; CDR3aa: CATSSRQGNEKLFF; CDR3nt: TGTGCCACCAGCAGCCGACAGGGGAATGAAAAACTGTTTTTT
d_gene: TRBD1; v_gene: TRBV27; abundance: NA; j_gene: TRBJ2-7; CDR3aa: CASSRTKSAGTGPYEQYF; CDR3nt: TGTGCCAGCAGTCGGACTAAAAGCGCCGGGACAGGACCCTACGAGCAGTACTTC
d_gene: NA; v_gene: TRBV19; abundance: NA; j_gene: TRBJ2-2; CDR3aa: CASSNERMGAGELFF; CDR3nt: TGTGCCAGTAGCAACGAGAGGATGGGCGCCGGGGAGCTGTTTTTT
d_gene: TRBD1; v_gene: TRBV2; abundance: NA; j_gene: TRBJ1-5; CDR3aa: CASRTGTGGDQPQHF; CDR3nt: TGTGCCAGCAGAACGGGGACAGGGGGTGATCAGCCCCAGCATTTT
d_gene: NA; v_gene: TRBV7-9; abundance: NA; j_gene: TRBJ2-5; CDR3aa: CASSLASGRTAAWLTQYF; CDR3nt: TGTGCCAGCAGCTTAGCATCGGGTAGGACGGCGGCATGGCTGACCCAGTACTTC
d_gene: TRBD2; v_gene: TRBV11-2; abundance: NA; j_gene: TRBJ2-3; CDR3aa: CASSSPRPSGTTPHDTQYF; CDR3nt: TGTGCCAGCAGCTCCCCAAGGCCTAGCGGGACAACCCCTCACGATACGCAGTATTTT
d_gene: TRBD2; v_gene: TRBV9; abundance: NA; j_gene: TRBJ2-3; CDR3aa: CASSVGLAGEDTQYF; CDR3nt: TGTGCCAGCAGCGTAGGGCTAGCGGGAGAAGATACGCAGTATTTT
d_gene: NA; v_gene: TRBV9; abundance: NA; j_gene: TRBJ1-2; CDR3aa: CASSGRVSYGYTF; CDR3nt: TGTGCCAGCAGCGGCAGGGTGTCATATGGCTACACCTTC
d_gene: TRBD1; v_gene: TRBV10-1; abundance: NA; j_gene: TRBJ2-2; CDR3aa: CASSDSQGASTGELFF; CDR3nt: TGCGCCAGCAGTGATTCTCAGGGGGCGTCAACCGGGGAGCTGTTTTTT
d_gene: TRBD1; v_gene: TRBV9; abundance: NA; j_gene: TRBJ2-5; CDR3aa: CASSARTGGPRKETQYF; CDR3nt: TGTGCCAGCAGCGCCCGGACAGGGGGCCCCCGAAAGGAGACCCAGTACTTC
d_gene: NA; v_gene: TRBV7-6; abundance: NA; j_gene: TRBJ2-7; CDR3aa: CASSEVAGTSDEQYF; CDR3nt: TGTGCCAGCAGCGAAGTGGCGGGGACCAGCGACGAGCAGTACTTC
d_gene: NA; v_gene: TRBV11-2; abundance: NA; j_gene: TRBJ1-1; CDR3aa: CASSLGTANTEAFF; CDR3nt: TGTGCCAGCAGCCTCGGGACGGCGAACACTGAAGCTTTCTTT
d_gene: TRBD2; v_gene: TRBV10-3; abundance: NA; j_gene: TRBJ2-7; CDR3aa: CAISEAGVRPYEQYF; CDR3nt: TGTGCCATCAGTGAGGCGGGAGTACGCCCCTACGAGCAGTACTTC
d_gene: NA; v_gene: TRBV6-1; abundance: NA; j_gene: TRBJ2-7; CDR3aa: CASSFDISSPYEQYF; CDR3nt: TGTGCCAGCAGTTTCGACATATCCTCACCCTACGAGCAGTACTTC
d_gene: NA; v_gene: TRBV4-3; abundance: NA; j_gene: TRBJ2-7; CDR3aa: CASSQGTRDPSYEQYF; CDR3nt: TGCGCCAGCAGCCAAGGGACAAGGGACCCCTCCTACGAGCAGTACTTC
d_gene: TRBD1; v_gene: TRBV28; abundance: NA; j_gene: TRBJ1-3; CDR3aa: CASSRQIRTGSGNTIYF; CDR3nt: TGTGCCAGCAGTAGACAAATTCGGACAGGGAGTGGGAACACCATATATTTT
d_gene: NA; v_gene: TRBV14; abundance: NA; j_gene: TRBJ2-7; CDR3aa: CASSQGRAEQYF; CDR3nt: TGTGCCAGCAGCCAGGGAAGGGCCGAGCAGTACTTC
d_gene: NA; v_gene: TRBV27; abundance: once; j_gene: TRBJ2-3; CDR3aa: CASGGRGYTDTQYF; CDR3nt: TGTGCCAGCGGGGGACGTGGGTACACAGATACGCAGTATTTT
d_gene: NA; v_gene: TRBV7-9; abundance: NA; j_gene: TRBJ2-2; CDR3aa: CASSHRAGELFF; CDR3nt: TGTGCCAGCAGCCACAGGGCCGGGGAGCTGTTTTTT
d_gene: NA; v_gene: TRBV27; abundance: NA; j_gene: TRBJ1-5; CDR3aa: CASSFGSGNQPQHF; CDR3nt: TGTGCCAGCAGTTTCGGCAGCGGCAATCAGCCCCAGCATTTT
d_gene: NA; v_gene: TRBV7-2; abundance: NA; j_gene: TRBJ2-7; CDR3aa: CASSLGLSSYEQYF; CDR3nt: TGTGCCAGCAGCTTAGGACTGAGCTCCTACGAGCAGTACTTC
d_gene: NA; v_gene: TRBV7-9; abundance: few; j_gene: TRBJ1-5; CDR3aa: CASSDGTQPQHF; CDR3nt: TGTGCCAGCAGCGACGGGACCCAGCCCCAGCATTTT
d_gene: TRBD1; v_gene: TRBV9; abundance: NA; j_gene: TRBJ1-5; CDR3aa: CASSSGTAYQPQHF; CDR3nt: TGTGCCAGCAGTTCCGGGACAGCTTATCAGCCCCAGCATTTT